Following are 23 T cell receptor beta chains from one sample sequenced in a study of cytomegalovirus exposure and HLA in healthy donors. The study ran its PCR with 60 Vbeta and 13 Jbeta primers. The repertoire was sequenced with immunoSEQ multiplex PCR; TCRdb's copy has only in-frame clones and lacks some. The top ten hold 1% of the sample, which has 170,000 or so clones, around three quarters seen once. Specimen: PBMCs. The receptors come from a woman between 50 and 59 years old in good health and CMV-seropositive.

This clone was picked up one time. This chain uses TRBV19 with TRBJ2-7; TRBD1 might be the D (5 bases). This CDR3 has 13 amino acids. Germline V gene lookup returns CDR1 LNHDA and CDR2 SQIVND (reference sequence). With 3 bases removed from V and 7 bases from J, the gap between germline ends came to 13 bases. CDR3 sequence (DNA): TGTGCCAGTAGTATTCGGGTCAGGGCAGAGCAGTACTTC. It is translated as CASSIRVRAEQYF.

The J gene is TRBJ1-6, the V gene TRBV18, with D possibly TRBD1 on 6 matching bases. The CDR3 is 16 residues long. Germline V gene sequence: CDR1 KGHSH, CDR2 LQKENI. The V gene lost 1 base and the J gene lost 8 bases, with 15 bases spanning the gap. CDR3 nucleotide sequence: TGTGCCAGCTCACCACAGCTCCCTAAGGGGGATTCACCCCTCCACTTT. Its translation is CASSPQLPKGDSPLHF.

This clone was counted between two and nine times. The chain is built from TRBV27 and TRBJ1-1, with 8 positions matching TRBD1. The CDR3 has 15 residues. The germline V gene has CDR1 MNHEY and CDR2 SMNVEV (reference sequence). Trimming took 7 bases from V and 4 from J; bases not matched to a gene: 11. The DNA of the CDR3 is TGTGCCAGCAACGCGACAGGGGTGGAGAGCACTGAAGCTTTCTTT. It yields the protein CASNATGVESTEAFF.

The rearrangement joins TRBV6-1 to TRBJ2-2; possible D gene TRBD2, 6 bases. The CDR3 spans 16 residues. In germline, CDR1 is MNHNS, CDR2 SASEGT. The germline V and J ends were trimmed by 4 bases and 1 base, with 13 bases remaining between them. CDR3 nucleotide sequence: TGTGCCAGCAGTGTCTGGAGGGACGGGAACACCGGGGAGCTGTTTTTT. This sequence encodes CASSVWRDGNTGELFF.

This clone was picked up one time. A junction boundary mismatches the germline segment, possibly from a read error. The chain combines TRBV6-6 with TRBJ2-7, with 13 bases lining up with TRBD2. This CDR3 has 15 residues. The germline gives CDR1 MNHNY, CDR2 SVGAGI (reference sequence). This CDR3 reads CASSYSTGLAGPSRF. The CDR3 DNA follows: TGTGCCAGCAGTTACTCAACGGGACTAGCGGGGCCCTCGCGCTTC.

The V gene is TRBV2, the J gene TRBJ1-2; D remains ambiguous. Germline CDR1 and CDR2: SNHLY and FYNNEI. The CDR3 runs to 13 residues. V was cut by 5 bases and J by 8 bases, with 15 bases left in between. CDR3 sequence reads: CASSFGPGEGYTF. The CDR3 DNA is TGTGCCAGCAGTTTCGGGCCCGGGGAGGGCTACACCTTC.

In nucleotides, the CDR3 is TGTGCCAGCAGTTCGGGACAGGGGGCGGGTAATGAGCAGTTCTTC. Protein sequence: CASSSGQGAGNEQFF. The chain uses TRBV28 and TRBJ2-1, with TRBD1 matching over 12 bases. There are 15 residues in the CDR3. The V segment lost 4 bases and the J segment 7 bases; nucleotides outside the gene matches: 5. Per germline, CDR1 MDHEN and CDR2 SYDVKM.

This clone was detected only once. The J gene is TRBJ2-3, the V gene TRBV28; D possibly corresponds to TRBD1 (7 bases). Germline V gives CDR1 MDHEN, CDR2 SYDVKM. The germline V and J ends were trimmed by 5 bases and 9 bases, with 12 bases remaining between them. The CDR3 consists of 12 residues. CDR3 sequence reads: CASSRRDSTQYF. The CDR3 nucleotides read TGTGCCAGCAGTCGGAGGGACAGCACGCAGTATTTT.

The J gene is TRBJ2-7, the V gene TRBV27; 11 bases align to TRBD2. CDR1 and CDR2 from the germline V gene are MNHEY and SMNVEV (reference sequence). This CDR3 contains 12 residues. The CDR3 coding sequence is TGTTCCACTAGCGGGGGTAACTACGAGCAGTACTTC. Its protein product is CSTSGGNYEQYF.

This rearrangement joins TRBV28 to TRBJ1-5; 8 bases map to TRBD1. This CDR3 has 17 amino acids. Per the germline V gene, CDR1 is MDHEN and CDR2 is SYDVKM. Losses at the gene ends were 4 bases for V and 0 bases for J; bases not matched to a gene: 8. Written as DNA, the CDR3 is TGTGCCAGCAGTTGGGACAGGACCGTCGATAGCAATCAGCCCCAGCATTTT. Protein: CASSWDRTVDSNQPQHF.

J is TRBJ1-1 and V is TRBV5-1; no clear D. The CDR3 covers 13 residues. Germline CDR1 SGHRS, CDR2 YFSETQ. V dropped 7 bases and J dropped 4 bases, with 14 bases sitting between them. The CDR3 spells CASGAPRSTEAFF. CDR3 in DNA: TGCGCCAGCGGCGCCCCTAGAAGCACTGAAGCTTTCTTT.

The CDR3 loop reads CASSSGTGGYTEAFF. The CDR3 DNA is TGTGCCAGCAGCTCCGGGACAGGGGGTTACACTGAAGCTTTCTTT. The V call is TRBV5-5, the J call TRBJ1-1; 11 bases match TRBD1. Germline V gene sequence: CDR1 SGHKS, CDR2 YYEKEE (reference sequence). With V trimmed by 3 bases and J by 3 bases, 4 bases remained unmatched. The CDR3 has 15 amino acids.

This clone was detected only once. This rearrangement joins TRBV6-6 to TRBJ1-2; no firm D call. Germline CDR1 reads MNHNY; CDR2 reads SVGAGI (reference sequence). This CDR3 has 8 amino acids. V was cut by 4 bases and J by 11 bases, with 2 bases left in between. CDR3 sequence (DNA): TGTGCCAGCAGTTTATACACCTTC. Residues: CASSLYTF.

The chain couples TRBV5-4 to TRBJ2-5; D is unclear. The V gene lost 3 bases and the J gene lost 2 bases, with 23 bases spanning the gap. The germline V gene has CDR1 SGHNT and CDR2 YYREEE (reference sequence). This CDR3 has 18 amino acids. The CDR3 region is CASSSSPVLATVQETQYF. CDR3 sequence (DNA): TGTGCCAGCAGCTCGTCCCCGGTATTGGCTACAGTGCAAGAGACCCAGTACTTC.

A few counts support this clone. The chain links TRBV27 to TRBJ1-6; the D is unclear. V shed 5 bases and J shed 8 bases, with 16 bases lying between them. CDR3 length equals 15 residues. Germline CDR1 MNHEY, CDR2 SMNVEV (reference sequence). As DNA, the CDR3 is TGTGCCAGCAGTCCGGCCTTTCGGGGTGATTCACCCCTCCACTTT. The encoded protein is CASSPAFRGDSPLHF.

The gene calls are TRBV7-2 and TRBJ2-6; 8 positions match TRBD1. CDR1 and CDR2 from the germline V gene are SGHTA and FQGNSA. Losses at the gene ends were 2 bases for V and 4 bases for J; bases not matched to a gene: 1. The CDR3 runs to 15 residues. Here the CDR3 reads CASSLQGAGANVLTF. The CDR3 DNA is TGTGCCAGCAGCTTACAGGGGGCCGGGGCCAACGTCCTGACTTTC.

This clone has more than one count but fewer than ten. The chain is built from TRBV15 and TRBJ2-1; 16 bases agree with TRBD2. Germline V gives CDR1 LNHNV, CDR2 YYDKDF (reference sequence). Trimming took 1 base from V and 6 from J; bases not matched to a gene: 6. The CDR3 is 18 residues long. CDR3 in amino acids: CATSRGGTSGGAGNEQFF. The CDR3 nucleotides read TGTGCCACCAGCAGAGGTGGGACTAGCGGGGGGGCAGGCAATGAGCAGTTCTTC.

The J gene is TRBJ1-2, the V gene TRBV10-3; no clear D gene. The germline V gene encodes CDR1 ENHRY and CDR2 SYGVKD. V lost 3 bases, J lost 3 bases, and 8 bases lay in between. This CDR3 is built from 13 residues. The DNA of the CDR3 is TGTGCCATCAGTGACGGGGTTGACTATGGCTACACCTTC. It specifies CAISDGVDYGYTF.

This clone was seen only once. This sequence joins TRBV4-1 and TRBJ1-2; 8 bases are shared with TRBD1. The CDR3 runs 15 residues. CDR1 MGHRA and CDR2 YSYEKL come from the germline V gene. J lost 7 bases, V lost 4 bases, and 11 bases had no gene match. CDR3 coding DNA: TGCGCCAGCAGCCGATACGGACAGGGTGTAGGTGGCTACACCTTC. Its protein is CASSRYGQGVGGYTF.

A few counts support this clone. V and J are TRBV5-4 and TRBJ2-7, with D possibly being TRBD1 (5 bases). The CDR3 sequence is 13 residues long. Trimming left V 7 bases short and J 2 bases short, with 13 bases between. The germline gives CDR1 SGHNT, CDR2 YYREEE (reference sequence). The CDR3 sequence: CASQDTLTYEQYF. CDR3 sequence (DNA): TGTGCCAGCCAGGACACCCTTACCTACGAGCAGTACTTC.

The chain uses TRBV6-1 and TRBJ1-2, with 7 bases lining up with TRBD1. Trimming at V came to 6 bases and at J to 7 bases, leaving 14 bases not matched to a gene. Germline V gene sequence: CDR1 MNHNS, CDR2 SASEGT. The CDR3 has 15 amino acids. Here the CDR3 DNA reads TGTGCCAGCAGGTACGCGGGACAGATAACGGCTGGCTACACCTTC. Encoded protein: CASRYAGQITAGYTF.

The chain is built from TRBV6-4 and TRBJ2-5; TRBD2 might be the D (6 bases). This CDR3 spans 13 amino acids. Germline CDR1 MRHNA, CDR2 SNTAGT. Deletions cut 4 bases from V and 5 bases from J, with 11 bases between. In nucleotides, the CDR3 is TGTGCCAGCAGTGCCGACGGAGGGGAGACCCAGTACTTC. It translates to CASSADGGETQYF.

V usage is TRBV14 and J usage is TRBJ2-3; perhaps TRBD2 as D (5 bases). Trimming shortened V by 0 bases and J by 8 bases, and 18 bases separated the two germline ends. The CDR3 consists of 16 residues. Germline V gene sequence: CDR1 SGHDN, CDR2 FVKESK. The CDR3 loop is CASSQDLELAETTQYF. In nucleotides, the CDR3 is TGTGCCAGCAGCCAAGATCTCGAGCTAGCAGAAACTACGCAGTATTTT.